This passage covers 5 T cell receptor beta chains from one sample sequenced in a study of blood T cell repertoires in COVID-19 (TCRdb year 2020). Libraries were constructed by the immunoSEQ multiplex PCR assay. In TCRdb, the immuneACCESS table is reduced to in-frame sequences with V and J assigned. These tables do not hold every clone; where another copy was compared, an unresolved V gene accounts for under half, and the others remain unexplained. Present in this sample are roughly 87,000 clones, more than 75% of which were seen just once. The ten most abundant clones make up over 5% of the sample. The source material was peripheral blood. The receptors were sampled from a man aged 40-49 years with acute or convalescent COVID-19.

The CDR3 DNA sequence: TGTGCCAGCAGCCCTCACTGGCGGGGGGGCCCCAATGAGCAGTTCTTC. Protein sequence: CASSPHWRGGPNEQFF. The chain links TRBV9 to TRBJ2-1, with 9 bases identical to TRBD2. This CDR3 is built from 16 residues. After removal of 4 bases from V and 6 bases from J, the junction contained 11 bases not matched to a gene. Germline values: CDR1 SGDLS, CDR2 YYNGEE.

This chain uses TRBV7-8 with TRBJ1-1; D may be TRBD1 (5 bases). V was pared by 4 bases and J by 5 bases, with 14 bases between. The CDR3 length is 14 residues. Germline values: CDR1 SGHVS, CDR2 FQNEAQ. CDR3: CASSSGGGWTEAFF. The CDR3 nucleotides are TGTGCCAGCAGCTCGGGGGGAGGTTGGACTGAAGCTTTCTTT.

The CDR3, as DNA: TGTGCCAGCAGTGCAGCGGGGCTTAGCACAGATACGCAGTATTTT. Translating it yields CASSAAGLSTDTQYF. The rearrangement uses TRBV25-1 and TRBJ2-3; 7 bases align to TRBD2. V lost 4 bases, J lost 0 bases, and 4 bases stayed unmatched. The CDR3 sequence is 15 residues long. Per the germline V gene, CDR1 is MGHDK and CDR2 is SYGVNS.

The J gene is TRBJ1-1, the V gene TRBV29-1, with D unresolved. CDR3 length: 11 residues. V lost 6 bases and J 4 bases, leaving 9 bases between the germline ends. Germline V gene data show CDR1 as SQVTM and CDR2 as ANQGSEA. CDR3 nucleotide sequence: TGCAGCGTCGCAAGGAGCACTGAAGCTTTCTTT. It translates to CSVARSTEAFF.

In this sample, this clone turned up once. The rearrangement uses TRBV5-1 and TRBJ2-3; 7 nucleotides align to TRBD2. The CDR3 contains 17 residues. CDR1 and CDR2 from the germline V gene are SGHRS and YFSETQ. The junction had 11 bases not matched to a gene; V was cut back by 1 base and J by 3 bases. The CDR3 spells CASSLKPGGSGTDTQYF. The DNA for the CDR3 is TGCGCCAGCAGCTTGAAGCCGGGCGGGAGCGGAACAGATACGCAGTATTTT. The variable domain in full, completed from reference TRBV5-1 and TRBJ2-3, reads KAGVTQTPRYLIKTRGQQVTLSCSPISGHRSVSWYQQTPGQGLQFLFEYFSETQRNKGNFPGRFSGRQFSNSRSEMNVSTLELGDSALYLCASSLKPGGSGTDTQYFGPGTRLTVL.